This TCR beta chain stems from a study of blood T cells in healthy people across ages. Together with a sample-barcoded 5' primer, a J-beta primer mix was included in a second PCR lasting about 7 to 12 cycles. TCRdb re-analysed the 5' RACE reads in MiXCR, keeping a single row per CDR3 protein. The table has about 1.4 million distinct CDR3 sequences, roughly 59% seen once. The study's findings and limits: The study found more naive CD4+ cells and higher diversity in long-lived than aged donors. Investigators viewed diversity estimates from one million T cells as underestimates, the study reported.

As for this clonotype: As yet, its antigen is unknown.

The specimen was blood. The origin of this receptor is a man in his late teens or twenties in good health.

In nucleotides, the CDR3 is TGTGCCACCAGCAGATCGGGGTCTGGGGCCAACGTCCTGACTTTC. This gives the protein CATSRSGSGANVLTF. The chain is built from TRBV15 and TRBJ2-6; D may be TRBD2 (5 bases). Trimming removed 2 bases at V and 1 base at J, with 6 bases between. Per germline, CDR1 LNHNV and CDR2 YYDKDF (reference sequence). This CDR3 region has 15 residues.